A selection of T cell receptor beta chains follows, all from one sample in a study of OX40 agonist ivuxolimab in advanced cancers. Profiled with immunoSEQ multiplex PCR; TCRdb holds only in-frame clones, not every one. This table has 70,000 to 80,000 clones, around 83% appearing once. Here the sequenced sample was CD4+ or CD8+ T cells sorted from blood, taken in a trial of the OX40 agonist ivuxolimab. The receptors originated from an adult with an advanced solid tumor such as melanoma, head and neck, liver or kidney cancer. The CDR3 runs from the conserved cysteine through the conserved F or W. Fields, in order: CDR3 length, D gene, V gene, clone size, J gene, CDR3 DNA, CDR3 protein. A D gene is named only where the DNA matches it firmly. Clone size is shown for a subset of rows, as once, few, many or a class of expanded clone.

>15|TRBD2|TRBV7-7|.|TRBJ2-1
TGTGCTAGCAGCTTAGGACTAGCGGGAGGCAATGAGCAGTTCTTC
CASSLGLAGGNEQFF
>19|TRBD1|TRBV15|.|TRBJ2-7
TGTGCCACCAGCAGATCCGGACAGGCACTCCACGGACCGAGCTACGAGCAGTACTTC
CATSRSGQALHGPSYEQYF
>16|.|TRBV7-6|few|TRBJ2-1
TGTGCCAGCAGCTTAGAGGTGAGGGGCAGCTACAATGAGCAGTTCTTC
CASSLEVRGSYNEQFF
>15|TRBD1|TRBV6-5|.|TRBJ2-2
TGTGCCAGCAGTTTGGACAGGCCTAACACCGGGGAGCTGTTTTTT
CASSLDRPNTGELFF
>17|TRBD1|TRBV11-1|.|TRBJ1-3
TGTGCCAGCAGCCACAGGGGCTCTACGCTCCGCGGAAACACCATATATTTT
CASSHRGSTLRGNTIYF
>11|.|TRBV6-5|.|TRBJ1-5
TGTGCCAGCAGTGAAGATCAGCCCCAGCATTTT
CASSEDQPQHF
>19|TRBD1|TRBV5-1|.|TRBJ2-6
TGCGCCAGCAGCTTGTCCCCCGGGACAGTTAACTCTGGGGCCAACGTCCTGACTTTC
CASSLSPGTVNSGANVLTF
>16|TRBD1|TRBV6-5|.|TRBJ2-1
TGTGCCAGCAGTTACTCTAACAGGGGACCCTACAATGAGCAGTTCTTC
CASSYSNRGPYNEQFF
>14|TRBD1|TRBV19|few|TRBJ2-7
TGTGCCAGTCGCACAGGGGGATCATCCTACGAGCAGTACTTC
CASRTGGSSYEQYF
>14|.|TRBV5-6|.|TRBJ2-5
TGTGCCAGCAGCTTGGCCAGGGTGTGGGAGACCCAGTACTTC
CASSLARVWETQYF
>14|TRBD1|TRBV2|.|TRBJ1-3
TGTGCCAGCAGCTTGACAGGGGCTGGAAACACCATATATTTT
CASSLTGAGNTIYF
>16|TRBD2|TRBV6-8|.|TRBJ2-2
TGTGCCAGCAGCCCCTTCGCGGGAGCGGACACCGGGGAGCTGTTTTTT
CASSPFAGADTGELFF
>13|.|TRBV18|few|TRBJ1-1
TGTGCCAGCTCACCCGGTTCGAGCAGTAAATCTTTCTTT
CASSPGSSSKSFF
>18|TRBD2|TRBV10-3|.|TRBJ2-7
TGTGCCATCAGTCCGAACAGGCTAGCGGGAGCTTCCATCTACGAGCAGTACTTC
CAISPNRLAGASIYEQYF
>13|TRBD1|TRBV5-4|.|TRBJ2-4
TGCGCCAGCAGCTTGGACAGGACAGACATTCAGTACTTC
CASSLDRTDIQYF
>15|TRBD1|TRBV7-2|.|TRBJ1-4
TGTGCCAGCAGCGGGGGACAGGGGGCGTTTGAAAAACTGTTTTTT
CASSGGQGAFEKLFF
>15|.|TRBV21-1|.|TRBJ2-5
TGTGCCAGCAGCAAAAAGTGCAGGGGCCGGGAGACCCAGTACTTC
CASSKKCRGRETQYF
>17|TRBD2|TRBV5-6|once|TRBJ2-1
TGTGCCAGCAGCTACTGGACCGGGACTAGCGGGAGTAATGAGCAGTTCTTC
CASSYWTGTSGSNEQFF
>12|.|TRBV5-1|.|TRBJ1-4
TGCGCCAGCAGGGAGGGGGGCGAAAAACTGTTTTTT
CASREGGEKLFF
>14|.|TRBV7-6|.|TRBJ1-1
TGTGCCACTTCGCCGGGACACGAGAACACTGAAGCTTTCTTT
CATSPGHENTEAFF
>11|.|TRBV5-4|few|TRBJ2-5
TGTGCCAGCAGGGGCGGAGAGACCCAGTACTTC
CASRGGETQYF
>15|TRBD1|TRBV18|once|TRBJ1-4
TGTGCCAGCTCACCTGGGGGACAGACGTATGAAAAACTGTTTTTT
CASSPGGQTYEKLFF
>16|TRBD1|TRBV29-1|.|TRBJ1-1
TGCAGCGTCACGTCCCGGGACAGGGGGCGCATCACTGAAGCTTTCTTT
CSVTSRDRGRITEAFF
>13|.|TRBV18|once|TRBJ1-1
TGTGCCAGCTCACCATCCGACAGCCGCGAAGCTTTCTTT
CASSPSDSREAFF
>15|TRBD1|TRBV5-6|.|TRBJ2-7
TGTGCCAGCAGCTTGGGGACAGGGGGGTCCTACGAGCAGTACTTC
CASSLGTGGSYEQYF
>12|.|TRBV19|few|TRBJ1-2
TGTGCCAGTAGTGCTAGAACCGTTGGCTACACCTTC
CASSARTVGYTF
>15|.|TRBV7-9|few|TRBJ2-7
TGTGCCAGCAGCTTAGTGGGATTTGAAGAATACGAGCAGTACTTC
CASSLVGFEEYEQYF
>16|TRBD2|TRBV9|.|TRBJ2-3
TGTGCCAGCAGCTCCGGACTAGCCCCCAGCACAGATACGCAGTATTTT
CASSSGLAPSTDTQYF
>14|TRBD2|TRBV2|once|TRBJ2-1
TGTGCCAGTACCCTTTCGAGGGGAGGGAATGAGCAGTTCTTC
CASTLSRGGNEQFF
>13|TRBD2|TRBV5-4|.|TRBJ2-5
TGTGCCAGCAGCTGGACTAGCCAAGAGACCCAGTACTTC
CASSWTSQETQYF
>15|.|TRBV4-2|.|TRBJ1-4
TGTGCCAGCAGCCAAGATAGGCAGGGTGTAGAGAAACTGTTTTTT
CASSQDRQGVEKLFF
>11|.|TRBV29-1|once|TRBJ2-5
TGCAGCGTTGAAGAAGGAGAGACCCAGTACTTC
CSVEEGETQYF
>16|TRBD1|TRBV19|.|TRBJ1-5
TGTGCCAGTAGTCATTGGACAGGGGGTGAACATCAGCCCCAGCATTTT
CASSHWTGGEHQPQHF
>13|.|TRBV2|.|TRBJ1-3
TGTGCCAGCAGTGAACTGTCTGGAAACACCATATATTTT
CASSELSGNTIYF
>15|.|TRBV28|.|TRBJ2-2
TGTGCCAGCAGTTTCGCTAGCGTGAACACCGGGGAGCTGTTTTTT
CASSFASVNTGELFF
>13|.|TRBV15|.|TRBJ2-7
TGTGCCACCAGCAGAGATCGGGGGCGTGAGCAGTACTTC
CATSRDRGREQYF
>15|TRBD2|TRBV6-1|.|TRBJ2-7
TGTGCCAGCAGTGTCCGGACTAGCGGAAGCTACGAGCAGTACTTC
CASSVRTSGSYEQYF
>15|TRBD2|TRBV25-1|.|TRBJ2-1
TGTGCCAGCAGTGAACGTCTAGCGGGACACAATGAGCAGTTCTTC
CASSERLAGHNEQFF
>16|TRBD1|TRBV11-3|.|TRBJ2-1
TGTGCCAGCAGCAGAACCGGGACAGAACTCAACAATGAGCAGTTCTTC
CASSRTGTELNNEQFF
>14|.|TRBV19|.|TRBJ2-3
TGTGCCAGTAGTCCCGGGACTGGTACAGATACGCAGTATTTT
CASSPGTGTDTQYF
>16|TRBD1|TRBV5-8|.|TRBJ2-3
TGTGCCAGCAGCCTGACGGGACAGGAGTATTCAGATACGCAGTATTTT
CASSLTGQEYSDTQYF
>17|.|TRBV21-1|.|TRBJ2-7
TGTGCCAGCAGCCTGGGACTAGCGGGAGGGAGCTCCTACGAGCAGTACTTC
CASSLGLAGGSSYEQYF